The next 30 T cell receptor beta chains were all read from a single sample in a study of blood T cells in healthy people across ages. Through a sample-barcoded 5' primer and a J-beta primer mix, a second PCR was run for roughly 7 to 12 cycles. One entry per CDR3 protein, called by TCRdb with MiXCR from the 5' RACE reads. This sample has roughly 500,000 distinct CDR3 sequences, with 27% found just once. The material sequenced was blood. The receptors come from a woman between 65 and 79 years old in good health.

The chain carries TRBV4-1 and TRBJ1-2; D ambiguous. CDR1 is MGHRA and CDR2 is YSYEKL in the germline V gene. This CDR3 comprises 15 residues. With 0 bases removed from V and 3 bases from J, the gap between germline ends came to 11 bases. CDR3 in amino acids: CASSQDGRGDYGYTF. CDR3 DNA: TGCGCCAGCAGCCAAGATGGGCGCGGCGACTATGGCTACACCTTC.

The table lists this clonotype with a few counts. This chain connects TRBV20-1 to TRBJ2-5, with TRBD1 matching 7 bases. This CDR3 comprises 15 residues. The ends lost 2 bases at V and 2 bases at J; junction bases unmatched: 8. The germline CDR1 and CDR2 sequences are DFQATT and SNEGSKA (reference sequence). This CDR3 is CSARPGTAIQETQYF. DNA of the CDR3: TGCAGTGCTAGACCCGGGACAGCGATACAAGAGACCCAGTACTTC.

The chain couples TRBV5-1 to TRBJ2-3; TRBD2 matches 8 bases. V shed 2 bases and J 5 bases; nucleotides not matched to a gene: 7. Per germline, CDR1 SGHRS and CDR2 YFSETQ. CDR3 length: 15 amino acids. The CDR3 DNA follows: TGCGCCAGCAGCTTTTTAGCGGGGCCGGGAGATACGCAGTATTTT. Residues: CASSFLAGPGDTQYF.

The table lists this clonotype with a few counts. V is TRBV6-4 and J is TRBJ1-4, with TRBD1 as a possible D gene (5 bases). CDR1 MRHNA and CDR2 SNTAGT come from the germline V gene. Trimming removed 0 bases at V and 3 bases at J, with 11 bases between. This CDR3 is 16 amino acids long. CDR3 bases: TGTGCCAGCAGTGACTCTATGGGACCGGCTAATGAAAAACTGTTTTTT. Protein sequence: CASSDSMGPANEKLFF.

This clonotype was observed a handful of times. The chain couples TRBV7-2 to TRBJ2-3; D may be TRBD1 (6 bases). The germline V gene encodes CDR1 SGHTA and CDR2 FQGNSA. Deletions cut 5 bases from V and 6 bases from J, with 9 bases between. The CDR3 is 12 amino acids. The CDR3 loop is CASSLGHDTQYF. CDR3 DNA sequence: TGTGCCAGCAGCCTGGGACACGATACGCAGTATTTT.

This clonotype was counted only a few times. The chain recombines TRBV20-1 with TRBJ2-1, with D tentatively TRBD2 (6 bases). Germline V gene data show CDR1 as DFQATT and CDR2 as SNEGSKA (reference sequence). Trimming shortened V by 6 bases and J by 0 bases, and 9 bases separated the two germline ends. This CDR3 has 13 amino acids. The CDR3 sequence is CSAAGSSYNEQFF. The CDR3 coding sequence is TGCAGTGCCGCGGGGAGCTCCTACAATGAGCAGTTCTTC.

The chain recombines TRBV20-1 with TRBJ2-7; D is possibly TRBD1 (5 bases). Germline V gene data show CDR1 as DFQATT and CDR2 as SNEGSKA (reference sequence). This CDR3 has 15 amino acids. V lost 0 bases to trimming and J lost 5 bases, with 17 bases between them. CDR3 region: CSARDRLGAADEQYF. The DNA for the CDR3 is TGCAGTGCTAGAGATCGTCTTGGGGCGGCTGACGAGCAGTACTTC.

This clonotype appeared a few times. This rearrangement joins TRBV19 to TRBJ2-4, with 7 bases identical to TRBD1. Per the germline V gene, CDR1 is LNHDA and CDR2 is SQIVND (reference sequence). Trimming at V came to 7 bases and at J to 8 bases, leaving 14 bases not matched to a gene. The CDR3 loop spans 15 amino acids. The CDR3 here is CASKHDRESLDIQYF. The DNA for the CDR3 is TGTGCCAGTAAACACGACAGGGAGAGTTTGGACATTCAGTACTTC. The entire variable domain, with the rest obtained from reference TRBV19 and TRBJ2-4, is as follows: DGGITQSPKYLFRKEGQNVTLSCEQNLNHDAMYWYRQDPGQGLRLIYYSQIVNDFQKGDIAEGYSVSREKKESFPLTVTSAQKNPTAFYLCASKHDRESLDIQYFGAGTRLSVL.

This clonotype showed up just once. The rearrangement uses TRBV18 and TRBJ2-5, with 9 bases matching TRBD1. V trimming: 2 bases; J trimming: 3 bases; junction bases outside the gene matches: 4. Germline values: CDR1 KGHSH, CDR2 LQKENI. The CDR3 runs 15 residues. CDR3 sequence: CASSPGTGSEETQYF. The CDR3 nucleotides read TGTGCCAGCTCACCAGGGACAGGGAGTGAAGAGACCCAGTACTTC.

This chain uses TRBV5-1 with TRBJ2-5, with TRBD2 as a possible D gene (6 bases). In germline, CDR1 is SGHRS, CDR2 YFSETQ. The CDR3 is made up of 14 amino acids. The V end was cut by 3 bases, the J end by 2 bases, with 11 bases between. The CDR3 nucleotides read TGCGCCAGCAGCTCCGACGGGAGACAAGAGACCCAGTACTTC. The encoded protein is CASSSDGRQETQYF.

There are a few counts of this clonotype. The J gene is TRBJ2-3, the V gene TRBV4-3; D call uncertain. V lost 0 bases, J lost 3 bases, and 19 bases lay in between. The CDR3 sequence is 18 residues long. Germline CDR1 LGHNA, CDR2 YSLEER. The CDR3 protein is CASSQDSGGGFRTDTQYF. CDR3 in DNA: TGCGCCAGCAGCCAAGATTCGGGCGGTGGTTTCCGTACAGATACGCAGTATTTT.

The chain couples TRBV20-1 to TRBJ2-6; D is perhaps TRBD1 (5 bases). V was cut by 0 bases and J by 2 bases, with 8 bases left in between. Per germline, CDR1 DFQATT and CDR2 SNEGSKA (reference sequence). The CDR3 spans 15 residues. The CDR3 DNA sequence: TGCAGTGCTAGAGATAGGGGCGCTGGGGCCAACGTCCTGACTTTC. It specifies CSARDRGAGANVLTF.

V and J are TRBV20-1 and TRBJ2-1, with 7 bases identical to TRBD2. With 0 bases clipped from V and 10 bases from J, the junction kept 12 bases outside the gene matches. CDR3 size: 15 residues. Germline V gene lookup returns CDR1 DFQATT and CDR2 SNEGSKA (reference sequence). The chain's CDR3 is CSARDPASGPLEQFF. In DNA form, the CDR3 reads TGCAGTGCTAGAGATCCAGCTAGCGGCCCCCTGGAGCAGTTCTTC.

The chain links TRBV11-1 to TRBJ2-6, with a possible D match to TRBD1 (6 bases). V was shortened by 3 bases and J by 0 bases, with 24 bases between the two germline ends. From germline, CDR1 is SGHAT and CDR2 FQDESV (reference sequence). The CDR3 is 21 amino acids. In DNA, the CDR3 is TGTGCCAGCAGCTTCTCAGGGGACCCACCCTTGTATGACTCTGGGGCCAACGTCCTGACTTTC. Protein sequence: CASSFSGDPPLYDSGANVLTF.

The table lists this clonotype with a few counts. One junction end disagrees with the germline gene, perhaps due to a read error. This rearrangement joins TRBV5-1 to TRBJ1-2, with TRBD1 matching 9 bases. This CDR3 is 14 amino acids long. From germline, CDR1 is SGHRS and CDR2 YFSETQ. The DNA for the CDR3 is TGCACCAGCAGCTTGGGAACAGGGGGCTACGACTACACCTTC. Its protein is CTSSLGTGGYDYTF.

The chain joins TRBV11-3 to TRBJ2-1, with D tentatively TRBD2 (6 bases). Germline CDR1 reads SGHNT; CDR2 reads YENEEA. V lost 0 bases and J 4 bases, leaving 10 bases between the germline ends. The CDR3 is made up of 15 amino acids. The CDR3 nucleotides are TGTGCCAGCAGCTTAGACTCGGAGGGTTACAATGAGCAGTTCTTC. Protein sequence: CASSLDSEGYNEQFF.

Only a few counts were recorded for this clonotype. A read error may produce the germline difference seen at one junction end. V gene TRBV9 combines with J gene TRBJ2-5; possibly TRBD2 for D (6 bases). The CDR3 covers 15 residues. CDR1 SGDLS and CDR2 YYNGEE come from the germline V gene. CDR3 in DNA: TGTGCCAGCAGCGTAGACGCGGGGTTCCAAGAGACCCAGTGCTTC. Translated: CASSVDAGFQETQCF.

This clonotype was seen more than once but under ten times. The CDR3 does not end in the conserved phenylalanine or tryptophan, so this is likely a read error. CDR3 coding DNA: TGTGCCAGCAGCTACGGACAGGGATACGAGCAGTACCTC. Its protein product is CASSYGQGYEQYL. This chain links TRBV5-5 with TRBJ2-7; 8 nucleotides line up with TRBD1. J gave up 4 bases and V 3 bases, and 3 bases lay outside the gene matches. Germline V gene sequence: CDR1 SGHKS, CDR2 YYEKEE (reference sequence). The CDR3 contains 13 residues.

CDR3 in DNA: TGCAGTGCTAGAGTTGTAGGGTACATTCAGTACTTC. It specifies CSARVVGYIQYF. The chain employs TRBV20-1 and TRBJ2-4; D unresolved. The CDR3 runs 12 residues. V lost 1 base, J lost 8 bases, and 9 bases lay in between. Germline CDR1 and CDR2: DFQATT and SNEGSKA (reference sequence).

This clonotype was recorded a few times. This sequence joins TRBV5-1 and TRBJ2-6; D unresolved. The ends were cut back, 0 bases at V and 6 bases at J, with 4 bases in the middle. The germline V gene encodes CDR1 SGHRS and CDR2 YFSETQ. CDR3 length: 13 residues. CDR3 loop: CASSLDLANVLTF. Written as DNA, the CDR3 is TGCGCCAGCAGCTTGGACTTGGCCAACGTCCTGACTTTC.

The CDR3 DNA reads TGCGCCAGCGGCGTTGGACAGGGTCTCCCCGAGCAGTACTTC. This sequence encodes CASGVGQGLPEQYF. This rearrangement joins TRBV5-1 to TRBJ2-7, with 8 bases that match TRBD1. Germline loops: CDR1 SGHRS, CDR2 YFSETQ. With 7 bases clipped from V and 6 bases from J, the junction kept 12 bases outside the gene matches. This CDR3 is 14 amino acids long.

This clonotype was counted ten times or more. The chain employs TRBV5-1 and TRBJ2-5, with TRBD1 matching 8 bases. V lost 3 bases, J lost 1 base, and 5 bases stayed unmatched. Germline assignment: CDR1 SGHRS and CDR2 YFSETQ. This CDR3 contains 15 residues. CDR3 sequence reads: CASSSLGTGQETQYF. CDR3 DNA sequence: TGCGCCAGCAGCTCGCTCGGGACAGGCCAAGAGACCCAGTACTTC.

The genes are TRBV7-3 and TRBJ1-1, with unresolved D. The CDR3 spans 14 residues. The V end lost 1 base, the J end lost 1 base, and 7 bases lay between the germline ends. Germline-derived CDR1 and CDR2 are SGHTA and FQGTGA. The chain's CDR3 is CASSLNPQNTEAFF. DNA of the CDR3: TGTGCCAGCAGCTTAAACCCTCAGAACACTGAAGCTTTCTTT.

In its sample, this clonotype was seen a few times. The chain couples TRBV4-1 to TRBJ2-3; 10 bases are shared with TRBD2. The V and J ends lost 1 base and 3 bases, in that order; junction bases with no gene match: 7. The CDR3 runs 17 residues. From germline, CDR1 is MGHRA and CDR2 YSYEKL. The CDR3 bases are TGCGCCAGCAGCCAAGTTCCGGCTAGCGGGGGAACAGATACGCAGTATTTT. It encodes CASSQVPASGGTDTQYF.

This clonotype was counted between two and nine times. The chain is built from TRBV7-9 and TRBJ2-3; 8 nucleotides match TRBD2. This CDR3 comprises 15 residues. Germline loops: CDR1 SEHNR, CDR2 FQNEAQ (reference sequence). Trimming took 1 base from V and 3 from J; bases not matched to a gene: 3. CDR3 DNA: TGTGCCAGCAGCTTAGGCGGGGGGATAACAGATACGCAGTATTTT. Protein: CASSLGGGITDTQYF.

The chain combines TRBV7-7 with TRBJ2-5, with 7 bases matching TRBD2. The CDR3 covers 14 residues. The ends lost 5 bases at V and 4 bases at J; junction bases unmatched: 7. Germline CDR1 and CDR2: SSHAT and FNYEAQ (reference sequence). CDR3 coding DNA: TGTGCCAGCAGCCCAAAGCGGGGAGTAGAGACCCAGTACTTC. This gives the protein CASSPKRGVETQYF.

The rearrangement links TRBV4-2 to TRBJ2-5; D is unresolved. Trimming removed 1 base at V and 1 base at J, with 16 bases between. The CDR3 totals 17 residues. Germline CDR1 LGHNA, CDR2 YNFKEQ. DNA of the CDR3: TGTGCCAGCAGCCAAGCTGCTAGTTTAAACCCCCAAGAGACCCAGTACTTC. Protein product: CASSQAASLNPQETQYF.

The chain joins TRBV10-3 to TRBJ1-1, with D perhaps matching TRBD1 (5 bases). Germline V CDR1 and CDR2: ENHRY, SYGVKD. V was shortened by 3 bases and J by 0 bases, with 14 bases between the two germline ends. The CDR3 totals 16 residues. The CDR3 spells CAISDQPGRLNTEAFF. The CDR3 region has the DNA TGTGCCATCAGTGATCAACCGGGACGGTTGAACACTGAAGCTTTCTTT.

The chain carries TRBV29-1 and TRBJ2-1, with TRBD1 matching 9 bases. The J call could be wrong; TRBJ2-7 is a better fit for the DNA end. Germline V gene sequence: CDR1 SQVTM, CDR2 ANQGSEA. This CDR3 spans 14 amino acids. CDR3 sequence (DNA): TGCAGCGTTGAAGATCTGGGACAGGGCTACGAGCAGTACTTC. Translated, it gives CSVEDLGQGYEQYF.

This clonotype was detected a few times. A junction end diverges from the germline sequence, so it may reflect a read error. The chain has TRBV7-2 and TRBJ1-4, with D possibly being TRBD1 (5 bases). The CDR3 runs to 14 residues. Germline loops: CDR1 SGHTA, CDR2 FQGNSA. CDR3 coding DNA: TGTGCCGGCAGCTGGGGGGGGGAGGAGGAAAAACTGTTTTTT. It specifies CAGSWGGEEEKLFF.